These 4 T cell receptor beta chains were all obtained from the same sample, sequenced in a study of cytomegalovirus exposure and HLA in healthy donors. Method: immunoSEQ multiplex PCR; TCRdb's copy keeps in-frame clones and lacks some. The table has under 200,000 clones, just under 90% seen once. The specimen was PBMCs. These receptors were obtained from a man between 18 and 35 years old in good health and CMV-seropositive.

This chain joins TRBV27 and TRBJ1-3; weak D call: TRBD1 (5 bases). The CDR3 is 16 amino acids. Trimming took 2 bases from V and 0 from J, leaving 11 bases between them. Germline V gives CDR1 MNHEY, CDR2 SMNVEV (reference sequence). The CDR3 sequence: CASSLTGSFSGNTIYF. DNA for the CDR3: TGTGCCAGCAGTTTAACAGGAAGCTTCTCTGGAAACACCATATATTTT.

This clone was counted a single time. The CDR3 sequence is CASSFTSGLTDTQYF. DNA of the CDR3: TGCGCCAGCAGCTTCACTAGCGGGCTCACAGATACGCAGTATTTT. J is TRBJ2-3 and V is TRBV5-1; 9 positions agree with TRBD2. The CDR3 sequence is 15 residues long. From germline, CDR1 is SGHRS and CDR2 YFSETQ. Trimming at V came to 2 bases and at J to 2 bases, leaving 3 bases not matched to a gene.

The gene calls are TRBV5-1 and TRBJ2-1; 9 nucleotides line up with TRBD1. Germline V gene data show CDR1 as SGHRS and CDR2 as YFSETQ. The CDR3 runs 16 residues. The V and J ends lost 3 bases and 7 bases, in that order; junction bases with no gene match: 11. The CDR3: CASSSGTGLDINEQFF. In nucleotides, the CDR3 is TGCGCCAGCAGCTCCGGGACAGGGTTGGATATAAATGAGCAGTTCTTC. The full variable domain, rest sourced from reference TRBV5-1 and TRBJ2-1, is KAGVTQTPRYLIKTRGQQVTLSCSPISGHRSVSWYQQTPGQGLQFLFEYFSETQRNKGNFPGRFSGRQFSNSRSEMNVSTLELGDSALYLCASSSGTGLDINEQFFGPGTRLTVL.

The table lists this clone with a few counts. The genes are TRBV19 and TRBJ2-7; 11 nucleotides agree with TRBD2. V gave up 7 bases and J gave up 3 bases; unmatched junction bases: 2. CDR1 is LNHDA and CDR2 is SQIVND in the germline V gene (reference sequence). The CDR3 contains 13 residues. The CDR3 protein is CASTTSGSYEQYF. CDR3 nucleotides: TGTGCCAGTACTACTAGCGGGAGCTACGAGCAGTACTTC.